This record covers a single T cell receptor (beta chain). This clonotype was detected a few times. No antigen is known for it. No much larger clone exists at a distance of one base, and base qualities are not known. Trimming takes 7 bases off V and 3 bases off J; junction bases not matched to a gene: 15. The CDR3, cysteine through phenylalanine, is 15 amino acids long. The kept DNA is CDR3 alone, 45 bases in frame from the first base. Sequences SQVTM (CDR1) and ANQGSEA (CDR2) are obtained from the germline V gene. The data derive from a study of early T cells in non-severe SARS-CoV-2 infection (dated by TCRdb to about 2021). Concerning the study at large: Because TCR sequencing was done on bulk RNA from unsorted whole blood, the alpha and beta chains could not be paired.

Beyond this particular receptor, the publication reports: VDJdb matching was skewed toward anti-spike CD8 responses and likely underestimated virus-specific expansions, missing private and CD4 specificities.

Set within a cohort of healthcare workers in London, UK, this nested case-control study involved weekly PCR testing of nasopharyngeal swabs along with blood sampling. Healthcare workers were recruited during the week of the UK lockdown, between 23 and 31 March 2020, and followed weekly for up to about 16 weeks. Libraries were made using 5' RACE. The reads were generated on a NextSeq 500. To correct for sequencing error and PCR bias, the TCR library protocol tagged individual cDNA molecules with unique molecular identifiers. TCR alpha and beta chains were both sequenced, and the abundances of alpha and beta sequences in each sample were closely correlated with each other. As for how the authors treated the data: Decombinator V4 was used to perform V gene, J gene and CDR3 annotation of TCR sequences. Expanded TCRs were defined as changing significantly between any two time points under a Poisson model with p below 0.0001. TCR abundances were normalised to the total number of TCRs sequenced in each sample and reported as counts per million. MAIT TCRs were defined by TRAV1-2 paired with TRAJ12, TRAJ20 or TRAJ33, and iNKT TCRs by TRAV10 paired with TRAJ18. VDJdb, accessed on 1 November 2021, was searched for TCRs annotated for CMV, EBV and SARS-CoV-2, and TCRs annotated for more than one antigen were excluded. TCRdb handled the public reads itself, with Q25 trimming in fastp and clone calling in MiXCR, and kept productive beta chains. Merged by CDR3 protein, the rows form single entries marked with the most common genes and DNA. TCRdb, rather than the study authors, made the V and J calls. The sample table records approximately 97,000 distinct CDR3 sequences; about an eighth of these occur just once. Clones ranked in the top ten supply about 6.2% of the sample.

Here the chain combines TRBV29-1 and TRBJ2-7; 7 of the junction bases match TRBD1. Sequencing input: whole blood. This TCR came from an adult who was a healthcare worker with PCR-confirmed SARS-CoV-2 infection or an uninfected control (not recorded which). The CDR3 here reads CSAVGGDRDSYEQYF. At the DNA level, the sequence is TGCAGCGCCGTTGGGGGAGACCGGGACAGCTACGAGCAGTACTTC.